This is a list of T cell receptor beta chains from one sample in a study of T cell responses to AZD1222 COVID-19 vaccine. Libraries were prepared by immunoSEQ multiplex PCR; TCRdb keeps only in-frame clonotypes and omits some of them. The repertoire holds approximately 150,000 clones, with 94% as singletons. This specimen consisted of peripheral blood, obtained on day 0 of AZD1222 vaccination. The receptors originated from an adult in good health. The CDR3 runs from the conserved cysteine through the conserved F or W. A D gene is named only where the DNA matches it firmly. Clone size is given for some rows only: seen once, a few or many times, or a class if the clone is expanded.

CDR3 protein: CATDAFYGYTF
CDR3 DNA: TGTGCGACCGACGCCTTCTATGGCTACACCTTC
CDR3 length: 11
V gene: TRBV6-5
J gene: TRBJ1-2
clone size: -
D gene: -

CDR3 protein: CASSSPVQGWYGYTF
CDR3 DNA: TGTGCCAGCAGTTCCCCAGTGCAGGGATGGTATGGCTACACCTTC
CDR3 length: 15
V gene: TRBV27
J gene: TRBJ1-2
clone size: few
D gene: -

CDR3 protein: CASSPGNQPQHF
CDR3 DNA: TGTGCCAGCAGCCCTGGCAATCAGCCCCAGCATTTT
CDR3 length: 12
V gene: TRBV19
J gene: TRBJ1-5
clone size: -
D gene: -

CDR3 protein: CASSEALGTGGHQPQHF
CDR3 DNA: TGTGCCAGCAGTGAAGCGCTCGGGACAGGGGGACATCAGCCCCAGCATTTT
CDR3 length: 17
V gene: TRBV2
J gene: TRBJ1-5
clone size: -
D gene: TRBD1

CDR3 protein: CASSQGQGRGSYTF
CDR3 DNA: TGTGCCAGCAGCCAGGGACAGGGTAGGGGGAGCTACACCTTC
CDR3 length: 14
V gene: TRBV2
J gene: TRBJ1-2
clone size: -
D gene: TRBD1

CDR3 protein: CSAIERAIEKLFF
CDR3 DNA: TGCAGTGCTATTGAGAGGGCGATTGAAAAACTGTTTTTT
CDR3 length: 13
V gene: TRBV20-1
J gene: TRBJ1-4
clone size: -
D gene: -

CDR3 protein: CASSFLGSPLHF
CDR3 DNA: TGTGCCAGCAGCTTTTTAGGTTCACCCCTCCACTTT
CDR3 length: 12
V gene: TRBV5-6
J gene: TRBJ1-6
clone size: -
D gene: -

CDR3 protein: CASSLEGQGGQPQHF
CDR3 DNA: TGCGCCAGCAGCTTGGAGGGGCAGGGCGGTCAGCCCCAGCATTTT
CDR3 length: 15
V gene: TRBV5-1
J gene: TRBJ1-5
clone size: -
D gene: -

CDR3 protein: CASSGGQGADYGYTF
CDR3 DNA: TGTGCCAGCAGCGGGGGACAGGGGGCGGACTATGGCTACACCTTC
CDR3 length: 15
V gene: TRBV9
J gene: TRBJ1-2
clone size: -
D gene: TRBD1

CDR3 protein: CASSYLGQAYGYTF
CDR3 DNA: TGTGCCAGCAGTTACTTGGGACAGGCCTATGGCTACACCTTC
CDR3 length: 14
V gene: TRBV6-5
J gene: TRBJ1-2
clone size: -
D gene: TRBD1

CDR3 protein: CATRRNNEQFF
CDR3 DNA: TGTGCTACTAGGCGGAACAATGAGCAGTTCTTC
CDR3 length: 11
V gene: TRBV12-3/TRBV12-4
J gene: TRBJ2-1
clone size: -
D gene: -

CDR3 protein: CASSQITLNTEAFF
CDR3 DNA: TGTGCCAGCAGCCAAATTACTCTGAACACTGAAGCTTTCTTT
CDR3 length: 14
V gene: TRBV3-1/TRBV3-2
J gene: TRBJ1-1
clone size: -
D gene: -

CDR3 protein: CASSLRGSSYNEQFF
CDR3 DNA: TGTGCCAGTAGCCTAAGAGGGAGCTCCTACAATGAGCAGTTCTTC
CDR3 length: 15
V gene: TRBV19
J gene: TRBJ2-1
clone size: -
D gene: -

CDR3 protein: CASSATSGIYNEQFF
CDR3 DNA: TGTGCCAGCAGTGCGACTAGCGGGATTTACAATGAGCAGTTCTTC
CDR3 length: 15
V gene: TRBV4-2
J gene: TRBJ2-1
clone size: once
D gene: TRBD2

CDR3 protein: CASSFTEGAKTEAFF
CDR3 DNA: TGTGCCAGCAGCTTTACGGAGGGGGCAAAAACTGAAGCTTTCTTT
CDR3 length: 15
V gene: TRBV7-6
J gene: TRBJ1-1
clone size: once
D gene: TRBD1

CDR3 protein: CASSLYGVETQYF
CDR3 DNA: TGCGCCAGCAGCTTGTACGGTGTGGAGACCCAGTACTTC
CDR3 length: 13
V gene: TRBV5-1
J gene: TRBJ2-5
clone size: -
D gene: -